This T cell receptor beta chain was recorded in a study of post-analysis software for immune sequencing data. Study observations and caveats: For normalized Chao1 diversity, multiple sclerosis patients scored significantly lower than controls did. Elevated frequency relative to controls characterized a handful of TRBV segments in patients, TRBV5-6, TRBV5-1 and TRBV20-1 among them.

Worth noting for this clonotype: What it binds is unknown.

Incorporated into the TCR beta cDNA libraries were unique molecular identifiers, which served to reduce PCR and sequencing biases. Via MiXCR, TCRdb re-called the PCR reads, giving one row per CDR3 protein. The data show roughly 540,000 distinct CDR3 sequences, roughly 34% seen once. This CDR3 spans 16 amino acids. CDR1 DFQATT and CDR2 SNEGSKA come from the germline V gene (reference sequence). The germline V and J ends were trimmed by 5 bases and 4 bases, with 21 bases remaining between them. The clonotype comes from a girl aged 2-17 years with multiple sclerosis. Input material: blood. This sequence joins TRBV20-1 and TRBJ2-1; possibly TRBD1 for D (5 bases). CDR3 nucleotides: TGCAGTGCTCCTGACCGGACCCCAGGGTTTTACAATGAGCAGTTCTTC. Its protein is CSAPDRTPGFYNEQFF.